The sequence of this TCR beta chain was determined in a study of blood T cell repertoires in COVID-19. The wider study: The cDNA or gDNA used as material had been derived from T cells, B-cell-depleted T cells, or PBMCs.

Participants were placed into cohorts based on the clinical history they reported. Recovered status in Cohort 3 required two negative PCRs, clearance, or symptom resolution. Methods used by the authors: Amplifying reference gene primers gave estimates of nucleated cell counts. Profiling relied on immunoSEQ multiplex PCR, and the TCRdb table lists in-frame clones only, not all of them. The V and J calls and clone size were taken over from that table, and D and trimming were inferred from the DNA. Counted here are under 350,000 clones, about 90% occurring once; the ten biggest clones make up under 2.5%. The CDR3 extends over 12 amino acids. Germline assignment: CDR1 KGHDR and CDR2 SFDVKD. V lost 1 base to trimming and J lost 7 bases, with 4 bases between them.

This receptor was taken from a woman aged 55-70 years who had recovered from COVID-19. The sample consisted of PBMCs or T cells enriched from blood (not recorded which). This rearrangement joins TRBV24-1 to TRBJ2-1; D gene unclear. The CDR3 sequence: CATSDFSNEQFF. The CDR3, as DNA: TGTGCCACCAGTGATTTCAGTAATGAGCAGTTCTTC.